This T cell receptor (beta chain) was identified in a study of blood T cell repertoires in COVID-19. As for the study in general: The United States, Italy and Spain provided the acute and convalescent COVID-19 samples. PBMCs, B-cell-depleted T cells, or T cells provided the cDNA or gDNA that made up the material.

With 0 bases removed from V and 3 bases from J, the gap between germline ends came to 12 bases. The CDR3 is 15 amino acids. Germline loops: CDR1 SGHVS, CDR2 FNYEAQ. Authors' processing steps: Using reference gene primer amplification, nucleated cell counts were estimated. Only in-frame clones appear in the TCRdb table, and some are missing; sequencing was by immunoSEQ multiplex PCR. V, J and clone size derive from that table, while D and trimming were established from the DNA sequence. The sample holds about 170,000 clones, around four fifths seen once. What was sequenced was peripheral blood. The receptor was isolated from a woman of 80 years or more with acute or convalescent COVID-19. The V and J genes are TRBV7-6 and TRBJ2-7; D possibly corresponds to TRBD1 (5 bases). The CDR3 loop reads CASSLAGDSLYEQYF. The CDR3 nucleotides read TGTGCCAGCAGCTTAGCAGGAGACAGTCTCTACGAGCAGTACTTC.